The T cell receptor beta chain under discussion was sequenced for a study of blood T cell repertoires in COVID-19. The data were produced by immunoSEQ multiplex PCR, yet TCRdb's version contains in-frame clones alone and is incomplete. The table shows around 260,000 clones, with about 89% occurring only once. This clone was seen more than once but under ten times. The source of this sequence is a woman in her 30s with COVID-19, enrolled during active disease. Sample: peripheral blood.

This CDR3 reads CASSLGDRGHQPQHF. The CDR3 DNA reads as TGTGCCAGCAGCTTAGGGGACAGGGGGCATCAGCCCCAGCATTTT. This sequence joins TRBV11-2 and TRBJ1-5, with TRBD1 matching 12 bases. The CDR3 spans 15 residues. Losses at the gene ends were 1 base for V and 5 bases for J; bases not matched to a gene: 0. Germline values: CDR1 SGHAT, CDR2 FQNNGV.